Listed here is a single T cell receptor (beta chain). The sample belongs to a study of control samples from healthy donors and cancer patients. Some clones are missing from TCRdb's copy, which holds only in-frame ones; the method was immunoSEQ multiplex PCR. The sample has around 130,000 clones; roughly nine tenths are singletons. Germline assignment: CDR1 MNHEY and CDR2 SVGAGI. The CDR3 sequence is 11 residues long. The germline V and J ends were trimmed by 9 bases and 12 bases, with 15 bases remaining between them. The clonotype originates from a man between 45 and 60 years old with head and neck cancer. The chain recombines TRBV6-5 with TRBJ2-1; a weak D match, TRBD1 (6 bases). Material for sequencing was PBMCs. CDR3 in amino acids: CASRQDSGQFF. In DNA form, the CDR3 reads TGTGCCAGTAGACAGGACAGCGGGCAGTTCTTC.